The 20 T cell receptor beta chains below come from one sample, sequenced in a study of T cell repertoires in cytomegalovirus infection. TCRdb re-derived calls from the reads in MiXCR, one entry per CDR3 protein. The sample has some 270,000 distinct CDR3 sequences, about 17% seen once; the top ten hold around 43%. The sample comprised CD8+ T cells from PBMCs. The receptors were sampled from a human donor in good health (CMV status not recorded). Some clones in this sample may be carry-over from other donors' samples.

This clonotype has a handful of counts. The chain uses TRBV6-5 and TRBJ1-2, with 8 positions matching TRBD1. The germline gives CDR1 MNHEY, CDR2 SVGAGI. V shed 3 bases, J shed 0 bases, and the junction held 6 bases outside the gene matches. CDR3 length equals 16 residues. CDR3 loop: CASSYEQGAANYGYTF. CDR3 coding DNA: TGTGCCAGCAGTTATGAGCAGGGGGCTGCTAACTATGGCTACACCTTC.

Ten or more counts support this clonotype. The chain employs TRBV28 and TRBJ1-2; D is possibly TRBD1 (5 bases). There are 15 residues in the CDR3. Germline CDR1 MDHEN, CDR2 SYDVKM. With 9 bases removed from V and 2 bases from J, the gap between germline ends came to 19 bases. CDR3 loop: CASQSFDEGNYGYTF. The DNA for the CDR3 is TGTGCCAGTCAATCTTTCGACGAGGGGAACTATGGCTACACCTTC.

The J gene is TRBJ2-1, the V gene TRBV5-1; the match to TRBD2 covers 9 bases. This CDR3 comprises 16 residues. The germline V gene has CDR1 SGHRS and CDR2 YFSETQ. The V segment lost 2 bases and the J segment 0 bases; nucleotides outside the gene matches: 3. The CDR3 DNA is TGCGCCAGCAGCTTCCCTAGCGGGGACTCCTACAATGAGCAGTTCTTC. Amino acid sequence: CASSFPSGDSYNEQFF.

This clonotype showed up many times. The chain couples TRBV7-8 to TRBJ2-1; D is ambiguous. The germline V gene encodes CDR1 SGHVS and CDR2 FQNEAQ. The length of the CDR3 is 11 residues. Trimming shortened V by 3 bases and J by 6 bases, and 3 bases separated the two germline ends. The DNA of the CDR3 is TGTGCCAGCAGCTTGCCCAATGAGCAGTTCTTC. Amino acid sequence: CASSLPNEQFF.

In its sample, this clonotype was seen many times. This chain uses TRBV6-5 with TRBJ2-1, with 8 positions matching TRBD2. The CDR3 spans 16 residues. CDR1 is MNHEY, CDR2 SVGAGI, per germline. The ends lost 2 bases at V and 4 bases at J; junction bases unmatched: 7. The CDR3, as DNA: TGTGCCAGCAGTTACGACGGGACTAGTAGGTACAATGAGCAGTTCTTC. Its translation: CASSYDGTSRYNEQFF.

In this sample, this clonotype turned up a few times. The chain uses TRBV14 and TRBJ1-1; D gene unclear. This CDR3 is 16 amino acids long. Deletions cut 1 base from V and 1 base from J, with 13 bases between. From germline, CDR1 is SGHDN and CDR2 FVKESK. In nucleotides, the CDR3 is TGTGCCAGCAGCCAAGTAACGGGCCGATCGAACACTGAAGCTTTCTTT. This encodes CASSQVTGRSNTEAFF.

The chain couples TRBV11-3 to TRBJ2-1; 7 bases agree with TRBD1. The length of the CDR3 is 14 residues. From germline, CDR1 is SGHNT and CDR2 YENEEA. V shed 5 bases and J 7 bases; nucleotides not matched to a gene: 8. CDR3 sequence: CASSQTGVRNEQFF. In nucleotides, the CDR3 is TGTGCCAGCAGCCAAACAGGGGTAAGGAATGAGCAGTTCTTC.

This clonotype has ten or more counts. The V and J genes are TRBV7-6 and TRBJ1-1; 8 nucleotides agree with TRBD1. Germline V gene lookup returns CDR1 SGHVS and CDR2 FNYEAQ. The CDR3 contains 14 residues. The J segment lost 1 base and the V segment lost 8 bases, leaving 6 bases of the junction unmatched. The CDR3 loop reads CASQGQGANTEAFF. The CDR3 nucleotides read TGTGCCAGCCAAGGACAGGGAGCGAACACTGAAGCTTTCTTT.

The CDR3 reads CASSPKTGNTEAFF. Written as DNA, the CDR3 is TGTGCCAGTAGTCCGAAGACAGGGAACACTGAAGCTTTCTTT. J is TRBJ1-1 and V is TRBV19; tentatively, D is TRBD1 (6 bases). This CDR3 is built from 14 residues. The V gene's germline CDR1 is LNHDA and CDR2 SQIVND (reference sequence). V was clipped by 5 bases and J by 1 base, with 11 bases between them.

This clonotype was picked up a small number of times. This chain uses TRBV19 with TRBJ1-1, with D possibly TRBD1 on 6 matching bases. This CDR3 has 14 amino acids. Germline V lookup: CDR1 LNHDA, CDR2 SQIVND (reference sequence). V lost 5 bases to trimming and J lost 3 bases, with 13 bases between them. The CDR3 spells CASSFQGTYTEAFF. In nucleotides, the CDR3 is TGTGCCAGTAGTTTTCAGGGGACGTACACTGAAGCTTTCTTT.

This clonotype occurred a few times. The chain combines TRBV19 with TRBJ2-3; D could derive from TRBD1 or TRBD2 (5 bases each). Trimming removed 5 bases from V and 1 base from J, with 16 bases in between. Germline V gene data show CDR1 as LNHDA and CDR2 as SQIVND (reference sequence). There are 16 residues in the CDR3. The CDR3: CASSQGRRIGTDTQYF. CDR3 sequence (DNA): TGTGCCAGTAGTCAGGGACGGAGGATTGGCACAGATACGCAGTATTTT.

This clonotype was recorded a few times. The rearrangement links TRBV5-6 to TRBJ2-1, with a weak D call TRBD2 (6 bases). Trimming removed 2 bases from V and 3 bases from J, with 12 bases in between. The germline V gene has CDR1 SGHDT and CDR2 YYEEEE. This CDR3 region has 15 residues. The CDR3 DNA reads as TGTGCCAGCAGCTTTCGGAGGGTGGACTACAATGAGCAGTTCTTC. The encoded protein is CASSFRRVDYNEQFF.

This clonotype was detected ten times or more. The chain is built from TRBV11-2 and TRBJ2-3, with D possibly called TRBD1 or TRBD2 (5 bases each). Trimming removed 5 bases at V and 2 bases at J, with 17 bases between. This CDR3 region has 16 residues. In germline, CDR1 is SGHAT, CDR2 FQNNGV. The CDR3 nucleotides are TGTGCCAGCAGCCCCACCCAGGGAGATTCCACAGATACGCAGTATTTT. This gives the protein CASSPTQGDSTDTQYF.

This CDR3 reads CASSQVLAGDQETQYF. Written as DNA, the CDR3 is TGCGCCAGCAGCCAAGTGCTAGCGGGCGACCAAGAGACCCAGTACTTC. The chain has TRBV4-1 and TRBJ2-5; 8 bases align to TRBD2. Germline CDR1 reads MGHRA; CDR2 reads YSYEKL. J lost 0 bases, V lost 1 base, and 4 bases had no gene match. This CDR3 is 16 amino acids long.

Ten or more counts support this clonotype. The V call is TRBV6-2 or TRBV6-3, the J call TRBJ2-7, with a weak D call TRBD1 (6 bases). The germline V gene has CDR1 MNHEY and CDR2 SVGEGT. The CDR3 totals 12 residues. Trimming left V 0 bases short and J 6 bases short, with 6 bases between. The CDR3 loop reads CASSYSRGEQYF. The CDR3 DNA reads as TGTGCCAGCAGTTACTCCAGGGGCGAGCAGTACTTC.

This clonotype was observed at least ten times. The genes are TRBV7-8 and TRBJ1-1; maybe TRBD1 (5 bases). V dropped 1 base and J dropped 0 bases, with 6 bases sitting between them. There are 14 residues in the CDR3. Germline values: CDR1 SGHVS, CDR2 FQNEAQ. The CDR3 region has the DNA TGTGCCAGCAGCTTAGGGGGGATGAACACTGAAGCTTTCTTT. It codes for CASSLGGMNTEAFF.

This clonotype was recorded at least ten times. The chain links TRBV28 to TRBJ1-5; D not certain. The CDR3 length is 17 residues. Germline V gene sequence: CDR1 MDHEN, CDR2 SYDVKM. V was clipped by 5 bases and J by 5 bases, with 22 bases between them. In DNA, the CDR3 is TGTGCCAGCAGTCCGCTTACGGACCACGGTAGGGATCAGCCCCAGCATTTT. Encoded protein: CASSPLTDHGRDQPQHF.

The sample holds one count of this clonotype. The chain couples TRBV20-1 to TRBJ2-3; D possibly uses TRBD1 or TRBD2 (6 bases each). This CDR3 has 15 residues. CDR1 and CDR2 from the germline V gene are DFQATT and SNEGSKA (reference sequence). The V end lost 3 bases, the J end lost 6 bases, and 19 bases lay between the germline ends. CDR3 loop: CSARRRGLRGDTQYF. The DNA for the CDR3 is TGCAGTGCTAGGCGCAGGGGCTTACGGGGGGATACGCAGTATTTT.

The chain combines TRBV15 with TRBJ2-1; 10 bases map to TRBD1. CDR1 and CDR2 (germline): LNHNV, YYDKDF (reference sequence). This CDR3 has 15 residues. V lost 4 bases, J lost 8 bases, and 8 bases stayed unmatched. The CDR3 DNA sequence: TGTGCCACCAGCACAACCCGGGACAGGGGCGATGAGCAGTTCTTC. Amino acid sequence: CATSTTRDRGDEQFF.

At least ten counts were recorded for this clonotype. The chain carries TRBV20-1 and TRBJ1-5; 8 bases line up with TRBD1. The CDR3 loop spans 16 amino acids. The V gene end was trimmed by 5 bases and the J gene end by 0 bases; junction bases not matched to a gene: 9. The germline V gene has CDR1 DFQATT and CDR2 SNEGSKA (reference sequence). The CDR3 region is CSARDRLGGSNQPQHF. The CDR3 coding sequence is TGCAGTGCTCGGGACAGGTTAGGGGGTAGCAATCAGCCCCAGCATTTT.